A single sample is the source of the 30 T cell receptor beta chains below, sequenced in a study of cytomegalovirus exposure and HLA in healthy donors. Use of 60 Vbeta and 13 Jbeta primers characterized the PCR. Using immunoSEQ multiplex PCR, the repertoire was profiled, and TCRdb retains in-frame clones only, with some absent. The sample holds 180,000 or so clones, roughly 9.4% seen once. Sequenced: PBMCs. Receptors originate from a woman aged 25 to 39 in good health and CMV-seropositive.

V and J are TRBV2 and TRBJ2-1, with 16 bases fitting TRBD2. Germline lookup yields CDR1 SNHLY and CDR2 FYNNEI. The CDR3 is 16 residues long. The J segment lost 10 bases and the V segment lost 9 bases, leaving 12 bases of the junction unmatched. CDR3: CASRGLAGGPVKEQFF. CDR3 bases: TGTGCCAGTAGGGGACTAGCGGGAGGGCCGGTAAAAGAGCAGTTCTTC.

V and J are TRBV30 and TRBJ2-5; 8 nucleotides line up with TRBD2. The CDR3 sequence is 15 residues long. The germline gives CDR1 GTSNPN, CDR2 SVGIG (reference sequence). V shed 0 bases and J 3 bases; nucleotides not matched to a gene: 6. The CDR3 here is CAWSVGGAGEETQYF. CDR3 bases: TGTGCCTGGAGTGTGGGGGGAGCGGGAGAAGAGACCCAGTACTTC. Looking up the rest from reference TRBV30 and TRBJ2-5 gives the full variable domain: SQTIHQWPATLVQPVGSPLSLECTVEGTSNPNLYWYRQAAGRGLQLLFYSVGIGQISSEVPQNLSASRPQDRQFILSSKKLLLSDSGFYLCAWSVGGAGEETQYFGPGTRLLVL.

The chain employs TRBV6-1 and TRBJ2-1; weak D call: TRBD1 (6 bases). Germline values: CDR1 MNHNS, CDR2 SASEGT. The CDR3 has 15 amino acids. Trimming removed 7 bases at V and 6 bases at J, with 19 bases between. This CDR3 is CASIALGAPINEQFF. CDR3 DNA: TGTGCCAGCATCGCCTTGGGGGCCCCAATCAATGAGCAGTTCTTC.

In its sample, this clone was seen a few times. The chain links TRBV5-1 to TRBJ2-1; D call uncertain. CDR1 and CDR2 (germline): SGHRS, YFSETQ. The CDR3 is 12 amino acids. V shed 4 bases and J shed 15 bases, with 17 bases lying between them. The CDR3 is CASSPDSRSMFF. CDR3 DNA sequence: TGCGCCAGCAGCCCAGACTCACGGTCGATGTTCTTC.

This clone was seen more than once but under ten times. This chain links TRBV12-5 with TRBJ1-1; D might be TRBD1 (6 bases). Trimming pared 3 bases from V and 1 base from J, leaving 9 bases between. The CDR3 has 14 residues. The germline CDR1 and CDR2 sequences are LGHNT and FRNRAP. CDR3 loop: CASGFWTENTEAFF. Written as DNA, the CDR3 is TGTGCTAGTGGTTTCTGGACAGAGAACACTGAAGCTTTCTTT.

The sample holds a few counts of this clone. The CDR3 end shows no conserved phenylalanine or tryptophan, and so a read error is likely. J is TRBJ1-1 and V is TRBV5-4, with D perhaps TRBD1 (5 bases). This CDR3 has 14 amino acids. V lost 4 bases and J lost 8, with 18 bases in between. The germline V gene encodes CDR1 SGHNT and CDR2 YYREEE (reference sequence). The CDR3 region is CASSPGGIGMEAFV. The CDR3 coding sequence is TGTGCCAGCAGCCCCGGGGGTATAGGGATGGAAGCTTTCGTT.

This clone was observed a few times. DNA of the CDR3: TGTGCCAGCAGCTTAGCGGGTAGGCGGGAGGCCAGCACAGATACGCAGTATTTT. Encoded protein: CASSLAGRREASTDTQYF. The chain couples TRBV7-9 to TRBJ2-3, with 8 bases aligning to TRBD2. CDR1 SEHNR and CDR2 FQNEAQ come from the germline V gene (reference sequence). This CDR3 comprises 18 residues. V trimming: 0 bases; J trimming: 0 bases; junction bases outside the gene matches: 8.

This clone was counted many times. Different DNA sequences within this sample yield the same CDR3. The V call is TRBV5-6, the J call TRBJ1-2; no clear D gene. Germline V CDR1 and CDR2: SGHDT, YYEEEE. This CDR3 is built from 13 residues. V was cut by 1 base and J by 4 bases, with 8 bases left in between. The CDR3 protein is CASSLRGSYGYTF. The CDR3 DNA reads TGTGCCAGCAGCTTGAGAGGGTCCTATGGCTACACCTTC.

V is TRBV14 and J is TRBJ2-5; 14 bases map to TRBD2. Germline-derived CDR1 and CDR2 are SGHDN and FVKESK. The length of the CDR3 is 15 residues. With V trimmed by 4 bases and J by 6 bases, 4 bases remained unmatched. CDR3 sequence (DNA): TGTGCCAGCAGCCTTGGGACTAGCGGGAGACAGACCCAGTACTTC. Translating it yields CASSLGTSGRQTQYF.

V gene TRBV5-1 combines with J gene TRBJ2-2; D is unresolved. The CDR3 loop spans 15 amino acids. The V end lost 0 bases, the J end lost 0 bases, and 6 bases lay between the germline ends. Germline CDR1 SGHRS, CDR2 YFSETQ. The CDR3 reads CASSLGASNTGELFF. In nucleotides, the CDR3 is TGCGCCAGCAGCTTGGGGGCGTCGAACACCGGGGAGCTGTTTTTT.

V and J are TRBV20-1 and TRBJ1-2; D is ambiguous. Germline lookup yields CDR1 DFQATT and CDR2 SNEGSKA (reference sequence). V gave up 6 bases and J gave up 6 bases, with 2 bases separating them. The CDR3 is 8 amino acids. This chain's CDR3 is CSANGYTF. CDR3 sequence (DNA): TGCAGTGCCAATGGCTACACCTTC.

The V gene is TRBV10-2, the J gene TRBJ1-1; D possibly corresponds to TRBD1 (5 bases). This CDR3 comprises 16 residues. Germline V gene lookup returns CDR1 WSHSY and CDR2 SAAADI. Trimming stripped 3 bases from V and 2 bases from J, with 16 bases between. CDR3 region: CASSDWEGYLNTEAFF. CDR3 in DNA: TGCGCCAGCAGTGATTGGGAGGGGTATCTAAACACTGAAGCTTTCTTT.

The rearrangement joins TRBV5-1 to TRBJ2-4; the match to TRBD1 covers 12 bases. Germline CDR1 is SGHRS and CDR2 is YFSETQ. V was pared by 4 bases and J by 8 bases, with 10 bases of the junction left unmatched. The CDR3 is made up of 16 amino acids. DNA for the CDR3: TGCGCCAGCAGCATGGGGCCGGGACAGGGGGCGGACATTCAGTACTTC. Translation gives CASSMGPGQGADIQYF.

This clone was counted a few times. The chain links TRBV2 to TRBJ2-5, with 8 bases identical to TRBD2. The germline V gene encodes CDR1 SNHLY and CDR2 FYNNEI. This CDR3 contains 19 residues. Germline trimming cut 6 bases from V and 5 bases from J; bases unmatched to any gene: 23. DNA of the CDR3: TGTGCCAGCAGGAGGGGTCGTGGATTCGGGCTAGCGGGTACGGAGACCCAGTACTTC. Its protein is CASRRGRGFGLAGTETQYF.

This clone was counted a few times. V usage is TRBV6-6 and J usage is TRBJ1-2; unclear D gene. CDR1 and CDR2 from the germline V gene are MNHNY and SVGAGI (reference sequence). The CDR3 has 12 amino acids. Trimming cost V 6 bases and J 2 bases, with 7 bases left between them. CDR3: CASSSLNYGYTF. CDR3 sequence (DNA): TGTGCCAGCAGCTCCCTGAACTATGGCTACACCTTC.

The rearrangement links TRBV7-2 to TRBJ1-3, with 7 nucleotides matching TRBD1. CDR3 size: 16 residues. Unmatched junction bases numbered 9, after V lost 5 bases and J lost 2 bases. Germline V gene data show CDR1 as SGHTA and CDR2 as FQGNSA. The CDR3 sequence: CASSPPLRGPGNTIYF. The CDR3 region has the DNA TGTGCCAGCAGCCCCCCCTTAAGGGGGCCTGGAAACACCATATATTTT.

This CDR3 is CASRRTNKETQYF. The CDR3 DNA reads TGTGCCAGCAGACGGACAAACAAAGAGACCCAGTACTTC. The chain joins TRBV27 to TRBJ2-5, with D possibly being TRBD1 (5 bases). V shed 6 bases and J shed 3 bases, with 11 bases lying between them. Germline values: CDR1 MNHEY, CDR2 SMNVEV (reference sequence). The CDR3 loop spans 13 amino acids.

This clone was detected only a few times. V is TRBV7-6 and J is TRBJ2-7; tentative D call: TRBD2 (5 bases). The CDR3 covers 14 residues. From germline, CDR1 is SGHVS and CDR2 FNYEAQ. Trimming shortened V by 2 bases and J by 0 bases, and 8 bases separated the two germline ends. This chain's CDR3 is CASSLKGSSYEQYF. CDR3 sequence (DNA): TGTGCCAGCAGCTTAAAAGGGAGCTCCTACGAGCAGTACTTC.

The V gene is TRBV2, the J gene TRBJ2-3; 10 bases map to TRBD1. This CDR3 has 15 amino acids. Germline V gives CDR1 SNHLY, CDR2 FYNNEI. The V and J ends lost 5 bases and 3 bases, in that order; junction bases with no gene match: 5. The CDR3 reads CASSPDRGRTDTQYF. The CDR3 nucleotides read TGTGCCAGCAGTCCTGACAGGGGGCGAACAGATACGCAGTATTTT.

This clone has only a few counts. V usage is TRBV25-1 and J usage is TRBJ2-3, with D unclear. CDR3 length: 14 amino acids. Germline V gene data show CDR1 as MGHDK and CDR2 as SYGVNS. The germline V and J ends were trimmed by 2 bases and 2 bases, with 8 bases remaining between them. The chain's CDR3 is CASSEVTDTDTQYF. CDR3 nucleotide sequence: TGTGCCAGCAGTGAAGTTACAGACACAGATACGCAGTATTTT.

This clone has only a few counts. The V and J genes are TRBV7-9 and TRBJ2-1; 9 nucleotides agree with TRBD1. CDR1 and CDR2 (germline): SEHNR, FQNEAQ (reference sequence). This CDR3 region has 15 residues. The V segment lost 3 bases and the J segment 7 bases; nucleotides outside the gene matches: 7. CDR3 coding DNA: TGTGCCAGCAGCTTGGGGACAGGGAAGTCAAATGAGCAGTTCTTC. Amino acid sequence: CASSLGTGKSNEQFF.

CDR3 amino acids: CATSRDQRGTYEQYF. CDR3 DNA sequence: TGTGCCACCAGCAGAGATCAGCGGGGAACCTACGAGCAGTACTTC. J is TRBJ2-7 and V is TRBV15; TRBD2 matches at 7 bases. After removal of 0 bases from V and 2 bases from J, the junction contained 4 bases not matched to a gene. The CDR3 is 15 residues long. Germline CDR1 reads LNHNV; CDR2 reads YYDKDF (reference sequence).

This clone was counted only a few times. The CDR3 DNA follows: TGTGCCAGCACCCAAAGCGGGAGGGCCAACGAGCAGTACTTC. It translates to CASTQSGRANEQYF. The V call is TRBV5-5, the J call TRBJ2-7; 10 bases fit TRBD2. This CDR3 has 14 amino acids. The V gene's germline CDR1 is SGHKS and CDR2 YYEKEE (reference sequence). J gave up 5 bases and V 6 bases, and 8 bases lay outside the gene matches.

The chain couples TRBV5-1 to TRBJ1-1, with 8 bases that match TRBD1. From germline, CDR1 is SGHRS and CDR2 YFSETQ. Germline trimming cut 4 bases from V and 1 base from J; bases unmatched to any gene: 9. The CDR3 is 16 residues long. The CDR3 here is CASSLPQGAGNTEAFF. The DNA for the CDR3 is TGCGCCAGCAGCCTCCCCCAGGGGGCCGGGAACACTGAAGCTTTCTTT.

V usage is TRBV23-1 and J usage is TRBJ2-3; 8 bases align to TRBD1. TRBV23-1 has ORF status, its function being uncertain. This CDR3 is 16 amino acids long. V lost 3 bases, J lost 8 bases, and 13 bases stayed unmatched. The CDR3 nucleotides are TGCGCCAGCAGTCATCCCGGGACAGGCCTTTTTTGTACGCAGTATTTT. Amino acids: CASSHPGTGLFCTQYF.

This clone has just a few counts. V is TRBV10-1 and J is TRBJ2-2; D is uncertain. V was pared by 0 bases and J by 7 bases, with 3 bases between. This CDR3 has 12 amino acids. Germline-derived CDR1 and CDR2 are WNHNN and SYGVQD (reference sequence). The CDR3 nucleotides are TGCGCCAGCAGTGAGTCCTTCGGGGAGCTGTTTTTT. Translating gives CASSESFGELFF.

This chain links TRBV13 with TRBJ1-1; D call uncertain. The ends were cut back, 1 base at V and 2 bases at J, with 11 bases in the middle. The V gene's germline CDR1 is PRHDT and CDR2 FYEKMQ (reference sequence). The CDR3 runs 15 residues. DNA for the CDR3: TGTGCCAGCAGCTTAGTAAGGGAGATTAACACTGAAGCTTTCTTT. This codes for CASSLVREINTEAFF.

This clone was seen a few times. The rearrangement joins TRBV29-1 to TRBJ2-2; D is perhaps TRBD1 (6 bases). Between the trimmed V and J ends, which lost 7 bases and 2 bases, there was a span of 11 bases. The CDR3 runs to 13 residues. From germline, CDR1 is SQVTM and CDR2 ANQGSEA. This CDR3 is CSAGQFNTGELFF. CDR3 nucleotides: TGCAGCGCCGGACAGTTTAACACCGGGGAGCTGTTTTTT.

The V call is TRBV6-5, the J call TRBJ2-1; perhaps TRBD1 as D (5 bases). Trimming shortened V by 6 bases and J by 7 bases, and 7 bases separated the two germline ends. The CDR3 covers 11 residues. Germline values: CDR1 MNHEY, CDR2 SVGAGI. In nucleotides, the CDR3 is TGTGCCAGCAGGACAGCAAATGAGCAGTTCTTC. Its protein is CASRTANEQFF.

The V and J genes are TRBV6-1 and TRBJ2-1; 7 bases are shared with TRBD2. The CDR3 runs 17 residues. Germline assignment: CDR1 MNHNS and CDR2 SASEGT. V trimming: 0 bases; J trimming: 4 bases; junction bases outside the gene matches: 9. CDR3 amino acids: CASSEARGSYLYNEQFF. The CDR3 DNA sequence: TGTGCCAGCAGTGAAGCACGCGGGAGTTACCTTTACAATGAGCAGTTCTTC.